This T cell receptor (beta chain) derives from a study of T-cell memory formation after mild COVID-19. General observations from the study: Cross-reactive memory seemingly joined, as some responding clones were found in pre-infection memory.

The CDR3 has 12 amino acids. The V gene lost 0 bases and the J gene lost 8 bases, with 8 bases spanning the gap. The germline V gene has CDR1 SGHRS and CDR2 YFSETQ. The TCR alpha and TCR beta cDNA libraries, bearing sample barcodes and UMIs, were generated by 5'RACE using constant-segment primers. A single record per CDR3 protein comes from TCRdb applying MiXCR to the 5' RACE reads. The table shows about 170,000 distinct CDR3 sequences, with 10% to 15% occurring only once. In the case of this clonotype: Its antigen is still unknown.

The chain links TRBV5-1 to TRBJ1-2; D remains unclear. The clonotype comes from a man aged 18 to 30 who had mild COVID-19 (a few samples of this study predate the infection). Cell type and time point are not known. Sequenced material: PBMCs or a T cell subset sorted from them (not recorded which). The DNA of the CDR3 is TGCGCCAGCAGCTTGGACGAGGGAGGCTACACCTTC. This codes for CASSLDEGGYTF. The variable domain in full, with the rest retrieved from reference TRBV5-1 and TRBJ1-2, is KAGVTQTPRYLIKTRGQQVTLSCSPISGHRSVSWYQQTPGQGLQFLFEYFSETQRNKGNFPGRFSGRQFSNSRSEMNVSTLELGDSALYLCASSLDEGGYTFGSGTRLTVV.